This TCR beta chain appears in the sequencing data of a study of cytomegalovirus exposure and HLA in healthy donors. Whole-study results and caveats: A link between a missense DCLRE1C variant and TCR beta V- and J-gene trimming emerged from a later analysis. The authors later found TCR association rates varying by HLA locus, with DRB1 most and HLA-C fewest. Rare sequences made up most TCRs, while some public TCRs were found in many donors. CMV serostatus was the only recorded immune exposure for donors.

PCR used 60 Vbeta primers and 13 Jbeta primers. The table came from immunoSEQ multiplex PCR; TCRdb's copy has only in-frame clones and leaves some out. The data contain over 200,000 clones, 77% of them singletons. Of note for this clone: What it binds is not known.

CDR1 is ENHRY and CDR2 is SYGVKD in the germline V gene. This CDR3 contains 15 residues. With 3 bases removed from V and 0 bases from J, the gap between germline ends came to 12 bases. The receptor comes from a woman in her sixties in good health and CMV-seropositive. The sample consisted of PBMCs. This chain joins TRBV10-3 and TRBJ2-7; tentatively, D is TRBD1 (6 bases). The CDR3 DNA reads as TGTGCCATCAGTGACTTAGGCAGGGGCTCCTACGAGCAGTACTTC. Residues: CAISDLGRGSYEQYF.